This T cell receptor (beta chain) derives from a study of CD8+ T cells in alopecia areata. Whole-study context: Scalp area affected, as a percentage, set the severity score of treated patients. General study findings and limits: There was only one nonresponder, so it was unclear how baseline CD8+ expansion relates to response.

This clone was counted a few times. Its antigen is unidentified. CDR3 length equals 13 residues. Looked up from germline, CDR1 is SNHLY and CDR2 is FYNNEI. Deletions cut 4 bases from V and 3 bases from J, with 9 bases between. Documented treatment: oral pan-JAK inhibitor, 5-10 mg twice daily. As the sequencing template, cDNA was produced by extracting RNA and reverse transcribing it. This table comes from immunoSEQ multiplex PCR, and its TCRdb copy is limited to in-frame clones, with some not included. The sample records under 300,000 clones, approximately 60% being singletons. This TCR was sampled from a human donor with alopecia areata. The material was CD4+ T cells sorted from blood, obtained around week 54, from a patient treated with tofacitinib. The genes are TRBV2 and TRBJ2-5; D possibly matches TRBD1 or TRBD2 (5 bases each). CDR3 in DNA: TGTGCCAGCAGTGGGGACGGCAAAGAGACCCAGTACTTC. Translating gives CASSGDGKETQYF.